Below are 4 T cell receptor beta chains sequenced from a single sample in a study of T cell responses to AZD1222 COVID-19 vaccine. Sequencing was performed with immunoSEQ multiplex PCR; in TCRdb, only in-frame clones are kept and a portion is missing. The data contain 100,000 to 120,000 clones, over 80% of them singletons. This specimen consisted of peripheral blood, obtained on day 0 of AZD1222 vaccination. Receptors were obtained from an adult in good health.

The V gene is TRBV5-5, the J gene TRBJ2-1, with D possibly matching TRBD2 (6 bases). V was clipped by 4 bases and J by 0 bases, with 17 bases between them. Germline V gene lookup returns CDR1 SGHKS and CDR2 YYEKEE (reference sequence). This CDR3 contains 17 residues. CDR3: CASSHTRRERSYNEQFF. The CDR3 DNA reads as TGTGCCAGCAGCCATACTAGACGGGAGCGCTCCTACAATGAGCAGTTCTTC.

The V gene is TRBV4-1, the J gene TRBJ2-7; TRBD1 is a possible D gene (5 bases). Trimming removed 1 base from V and 3 bases from J, with 22 bases in between. The length of the CDR3 is 18 residues. Germline V gene lookup returns CDR1 MGHRA and CDR2 YSYEKL. Here the CDR3 DNA reads TGCGCCAGCAGCCAAGGGGTCCAGGACATTATACTTTTCTACGAGCAGTACTTC. Translated: CASSQGVQDIILFYEQYF.

This clone appeared a few times. The rearrangement joins TRBV6-4 to TRBJ1-2, with unresolved D. The CDR3 loop spans 12 amino acids. Per the germline V gene, CDR1 is MRHNA and CDR2 is SNTAGT. Trimming took 2 bases from V and 7 from J, leaving 8 bases between them. CDR3 bases: TGTGCCAGCAGTGACGGCCTCTCTGGCTACACCTTC. This sequence encodes CASSDGLSGYTF.

Here the CDR3 DNA reads TGTGCCACTGGGTCACCCCCCACCGGGGAGCTGTTTTTT. Translation gives CATGSPPTGELFF. V gene TRBV19 combines with J gene TRBJ2-2; D gene ambiguous. CDR1 is LNHDA and CDR2 is SQIVND in the germline V gene (reference sequence). The CDR3 runs 13 residues. V lost 10 bases and J 4 bases, leaving 13 bases between the germline ends.